These 19 T cell receptor beta chains were all obtained from the same sample, sequenced in a study of blood T cell repertoires in COVID-19. The assay was immunoSEQ multiplex PCR, and TCRdb's table has in-frame clones only and misses some. The sample includes some 270,000 clones, 85% to 90% of them seen just once. The sequencing sample was made of PBMCs or T cells enriched from blood (not recorded which). The receptor source for this set is a young woman with acute COVID-19.

This clone appeared a few times. The rearrangement links TRBV3-1 (or the pseudogene TRBV3-2) to TRBJ2-7; D is unresolved. Trimming removed 5 bases at V and 0 bases at J, with 5 bases between. The germline gives CDR1 LGHDT, CDR2 YNNKEL (reference sequence). The CDR3 consists of 12 residues. The CDR3 loop is CASSSTSYEQYF. The CDR3 DNA reads as TGTGCCAGCAGCTCTACCTCCTACGAGCAGTACTTC.

This chain joins TRBV7-2 and TRBJ1-3; 7 bases are a match to TRBD1. CDR1 is SGHTA and CDR2 is FQGNSA in the germline V gene. J lost 4 bases, V lost 4 bases, and 10 bases had no gene match. The CDR3 runs to 16 residues. As DNA, the CDR3 is TGTGCCAGCAGCTACGGACAGGCCGCGCTCGGAAACACCATATATTTT. It yields the protein CASSYGQAALGNTIYF.

J is TRBJ2-5 and V is TRBV27, with D maybe TRBD1 (5 bases). Germline values: CDR1 MNHEY, CDR2 SMNVEV (reference sequence). This CDR3 has 13 amino acids. V was pared by 4 bases and J by 5 bases, with 11 bases between. CDR3 sequence (DNA): TGTGCCAGCAGTTCTCAGGGCCCGGAGACCCAGTACTTC. Its translation is CASSSQGPETQYF.

The chain has TRBV7-8 and TRBJ2-5; 8 nucleotides match TRBD2. Germline CDR1 is SGHVS and CDR2 is FQNEAQ. Trimming cost V 2 bases and J 2 bases; bases outside gene matches: 4. The CDR3 extends over 15 amino acids. CDR3 loop: CASSLIERGQETQYF. The CDR3 DNA sequence: TGTGCCAGCAGCTTAATAGAGCGGGGGCAAGAGACCCAGTACTTC.

The rearrangement joins TRBV5-1 to TRBJ2-2; 9 bases are a match to TRBD1. The V gene end was trimmed by 1 base and the J gene end by 3 bases; junction bases not matched to a gene: 4. CDR1 is SGHRS and CDR2 is YFSETQ in the germline V gene. The CDR3 runs 16 residues. CDR3 DNA sequence: TGCGCCAGCAGCTTGACAGGGGGCGCCGACACCGGGGAGCTGTTTTTT. Translation: CASSLTGGADTGELFF.

The chain links TRBV7-8 to TRBJ1-1, with D tentatively TRBD1 (5 bases). V shed 4 bases and J shed 5 bases, with 14 bases lying between them. Germline V gene sequence: CDR1 SGHVS, CDR2 FQNEAQ. The CDR3 length is 14 residues. The CDR3 bases are TGTGCCAGCAGCTCGTCGGGACTTACAACTGAAGCTTTCTTT. It encodes CASSSSGLTTEAFF.

J is TRBJ2-5 and V is TRBV6-6; TRBD1 aligns across 9 bases. Trimming removed 1 base from V and 0 bases from J; junction bases left unmatched: 3. Germline values: CDR1 MNHNY, CDR2 SVGAGI (reference sequence). The CDR3 has 16 residues. The CDR3 coding sequence is TGTGCCAGCAGTTACTTGGGACAGGGTGACCAAGAGACCCAGTACTTC. Protein product: CASSYLGQGDQETQYF.

The chain combines TRBV7-9 with TRBJ2-5, with a weak D call TRBD2 (6 bases). V was pared by 5 bases and J by 2 bases, with 12 bases between. The CDR3 has 14 amino acids. CDR1 and CDR2 from the germline V gene are SEHNR and FQNEAQ (reference sequence). The CDR3 loop is CASSGSEGQETQYF. The CDR3 DNA follows: TGTGCCAGCAGCGGCTCGGAGGGGCAAGAGACCCAGTACTTC.

CDR3 region: CASRPTSGSTYEQYF. DNA for the CDR3: TGTGCCAGCAGGCCTACTAGCGGGAGCACCTACGAGCAGTACTTC. The genes are TRBV7-2 and TRBJ2-7; 11 nucleotides match TRBD2. CDR1 is SGHTA and CDR2 is FQGNSA in the germline V gene. The junction had 6 bases not matched to a gene; V was cut back by 6 bases and J by 2 bases. This CDR3 is built from 15 residues.

J is TRBJ2-1 and V is TRBV6-5; D not certain. Germline CDR1 is MNHEY and CDR2 is SVGAGI. The CDR3 totals 15 residues. The V end was cut by 2 bases, the J end by 0 bases, with 8 bases between. This CDR3 reads CASSYPGRSYNEQFF. In nucleotides, the CDR3 is TGTGCCAGCAGTTACCCCGGTCGCTCCTACAATGAGCAGTTCTTC.

The chain employs TRBV7-9 and TRBJ1-4, with D maybe TRBD1 (5 bases). The ends were cut back, 1 base at V and 6 bases at J, with 18 bases in the middle. The CDR3 extends over 17 amino acids. CDR1 SEHNR and CDR2 FQNEAQ come from the germline V gene (reference sequence). In DNA, the CDR3 is TGTGCCAGCAGCTTAGACCAGATGCAGGGTGAGGATGAAAAACTGTTTTTT. Its translation is CASSLDQMQGEDEKLFF.

V and J are TRBV6-1 and TRBJ2-1; 8 nucleotides align to TRBD2. The CDR3 runs to 16 residues. The germline CDR1 and CDR2 sequences are MNHNS and SASEGT. V shed 3 bases, J shed 2 bases, and the junction held 6 bases outside the gene matches. The CDR3 DNA is TGTGCCAGCAGTGACACCGGGACTAGGACCTACAATGAGCAGTTCTTC. It yields the protein CASSDTGTRTYNEQFF.

This clone was observed a single time. V gene TRBV7-2 combines with J gene TRBJ1-3; no clear D. Per the germline V gene, CDR1 is SGHTA and CDR2 is FQGNSA. The CDR3 totals 15 residues. V was cut by 4 bases and J by 0 bases, with 10 bases left in between. The CDR3 loop reads CASSSDRSSGNTIYF. CDR3 in DNA: TGTGCCAGCAGCTCAGACCGGAGCTCTGGAAACACCATATATTTT.

Here the CDR3 DNA reads TGTGCCAGCAGCGGGACAGGGGGTGTCAATGAGCAGTTCTTC. This sequence encodes CASSGTGGVNEQFF. The gene calls are TRBV9 and TRBJ2-1; 10 bases line up with TRBD1. Germline CDR1 is SGDLS and CDR2 is YYNGEE. The CDR3 has 14 residues. Germline trimming cut 3 bases from V and 6 bases from J; bases unmatched to any gene: 3.

This rearrangement joins TRBV2 to TRBJ2-5; D unresolved. In germline, CDR1 is SNHLY, CDR2 FYNNEI. V lost 3 bases and J 3 bases, leaving 8 bases between the germline ends. The CDR3 consists of 13 residues. The CDR3: CASSDPFKETQYF. The CDR3 nucleotides are TGTGCCAGCAGTGACCCGTTTAAAGAGACCCAGTACTTC.

The chain carries TRBV10-3 and TRBJ1-1; D not resolved. The V gene's germline CDR1 is ENHRY and CDR2 SYGVKD. Trimming removed 0 bases from V and 1 base from J, with 9 bases in between. This CDR3 has 15 residues. In DNA form, the CDR3 reads TGTGCCATCAGTGAGTCGGGAGGGAAGAACACTGAAGCTTTCTTT. Protein product: CAISESGGKNTEAFF.

The V gene is TRBV19, the J gene TRBJ1-5; D call uncertain. CDR1 is LNHDA, CDR2 SQIVND, per germline (reference sequence). The CDR3 extends over 17 amino acids. Trimming stripped 7 bases from V and 2 bases from J, with 21 bases between. CDR3 nucleotide sequence: TGTGCCAGTACCCCCCTTGGAGGGCCGAGCGGCAATCAGCCCCAGCATTTT. Amino acids: CASTPLGGPSGNQPQHF.

The rearrangement links TRBV24-1 to TRBJ2-3; D is perhaps TRBD2 (6 bases). Germline loops: CDR1 KGHDR, CDR2 SFDVKD. This CDR3 spans 17 amino acids. V was cut by 4 bases and J by 0 bases, with 16 bases left in between. This CDR3 reads CATSDSFRLESTDTQYF. CDR3 bases: TGTGCCACCAGTGACTCCTTCAGACTAGAAAGCACAGATACGCAGTATTTT.

This clone was recorded once. The chain links TRBV27 to TRBJ2-6; the match to TRBD1 covers 10 bases. The CDR3 totals 21 residues. Losses at the gene ends were 5 bases for V and 0 bases for J; bases not matched to a gene: 16. Germline values: CDR1 MNHEY, CDR2 SMNVEV (reference sequence). CDR3 DNA: TGTGCCAGCAGTATAACTCCCTTGGGACAGGGGCTACTCTCTGGGGCCAACGTCCTGACTTTC. Its translation: CASSITPLGQGLLSGANVLTF.